This T cell receptor (beta chain) stems from a study of OX40 agonist ivuxolimab in advanced cancers. Measured with immunoSEQ multiplex PCR; TCRdb has only the in-frame clones, and not every one. The sample includes around 72,000 clones, 88% of them seen just once. CDR3 size: 17 residues. Per the germline V gene, CDR1 is MNHNS and CDR2 is SASEGT. The V and J ends lost 1 base and 4 bases respectively, with 19 bases between them. This receptor was obtained from an adult with an advanced solid tumor such as melanoma, head and neck, liver or kidney cancer. The rearrangement uses TRBV6-1 and TRBJ1-1; D may be TRBD1 (6 bases). Sequenced here: CD4+ or CD8+ T cells sorted from blood, sampled in a trial of the OX40 agonist ivuxolimab. CDR3 in DNA: TGTGCCAGCAGTGAAGATCCCGGCAGGGGTGGGGGCACTGAAGCTTTCTTT. Residues: CASSEDPGRGGGTEAFF.